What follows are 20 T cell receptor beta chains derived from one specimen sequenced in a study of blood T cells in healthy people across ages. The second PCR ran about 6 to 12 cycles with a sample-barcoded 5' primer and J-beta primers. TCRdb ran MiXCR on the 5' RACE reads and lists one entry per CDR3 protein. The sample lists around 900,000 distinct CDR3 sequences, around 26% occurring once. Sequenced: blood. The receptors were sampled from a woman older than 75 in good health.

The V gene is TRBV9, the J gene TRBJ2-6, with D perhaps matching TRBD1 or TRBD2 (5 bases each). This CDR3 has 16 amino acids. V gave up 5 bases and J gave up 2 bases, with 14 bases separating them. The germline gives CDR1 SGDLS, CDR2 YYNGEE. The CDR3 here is CASSPRDRTGANVLTF. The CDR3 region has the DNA TGTGCCAGCAGTCCCCGGGACCGTACTGGGGCCAACGTCCTGACTTTC.

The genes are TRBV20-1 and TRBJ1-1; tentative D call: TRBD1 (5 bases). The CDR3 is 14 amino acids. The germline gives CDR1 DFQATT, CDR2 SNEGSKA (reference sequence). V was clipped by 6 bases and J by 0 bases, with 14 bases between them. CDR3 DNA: TGCAGTGCCTACCAGGGTGCCATGAACACTGAAGCTTTCTTT. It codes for CSAYQGAMNTEAFF.

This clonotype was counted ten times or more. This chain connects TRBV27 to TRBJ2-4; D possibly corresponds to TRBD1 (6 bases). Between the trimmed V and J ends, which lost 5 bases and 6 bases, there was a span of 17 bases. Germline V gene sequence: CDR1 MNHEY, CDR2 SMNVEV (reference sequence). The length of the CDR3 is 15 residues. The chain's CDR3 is CASSPSGTIGNIQYF. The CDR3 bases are TGTGCCAGCAGTCCGTCCGGGACAATCGGAAACATTCAGTACTTC.

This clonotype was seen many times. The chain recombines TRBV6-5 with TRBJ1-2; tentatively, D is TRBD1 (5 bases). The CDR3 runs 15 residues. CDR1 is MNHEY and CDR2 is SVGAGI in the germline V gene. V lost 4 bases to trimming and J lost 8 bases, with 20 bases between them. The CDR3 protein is CASSSPGVSLGGYTF. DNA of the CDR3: TGTGCCAGCAGTTCCCCGGGGGTCTCCTTGGGGGGCTACACCTTC.

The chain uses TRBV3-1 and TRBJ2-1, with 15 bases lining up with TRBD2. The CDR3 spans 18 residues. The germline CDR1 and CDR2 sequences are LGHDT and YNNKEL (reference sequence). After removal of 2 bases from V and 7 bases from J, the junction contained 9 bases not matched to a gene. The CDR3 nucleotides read TGTGCCAGCAGCCAACACAGACCGGGACTAGCGGGGGGTAATGAGCAGTTCTTC. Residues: CASSQHRPGLAGGNEQFF.

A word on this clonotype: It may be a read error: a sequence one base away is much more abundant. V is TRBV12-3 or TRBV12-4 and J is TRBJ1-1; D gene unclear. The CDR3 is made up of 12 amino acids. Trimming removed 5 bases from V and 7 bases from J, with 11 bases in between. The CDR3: CASSASRGEAFF. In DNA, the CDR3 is TGTGCCAGCAGTGCCTCCCGAGGTGAAGCTTTCTTT.

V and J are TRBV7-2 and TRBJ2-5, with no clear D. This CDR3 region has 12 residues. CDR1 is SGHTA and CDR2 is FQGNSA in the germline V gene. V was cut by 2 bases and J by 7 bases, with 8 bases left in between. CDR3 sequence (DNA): TGTGCCAGCAGCTTATTGATGGGGACCCAGTACTTC. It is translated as CASSLLMGTQYF.

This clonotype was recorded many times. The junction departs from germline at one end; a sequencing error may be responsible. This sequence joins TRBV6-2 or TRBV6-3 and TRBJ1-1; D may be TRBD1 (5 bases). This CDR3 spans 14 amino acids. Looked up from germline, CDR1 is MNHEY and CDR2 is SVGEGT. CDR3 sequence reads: CASSNSRTNTEAFF. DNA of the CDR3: TGTGCCAGCAGTAACTCAAGGACAAACACTGAAGCTTTCTTT.

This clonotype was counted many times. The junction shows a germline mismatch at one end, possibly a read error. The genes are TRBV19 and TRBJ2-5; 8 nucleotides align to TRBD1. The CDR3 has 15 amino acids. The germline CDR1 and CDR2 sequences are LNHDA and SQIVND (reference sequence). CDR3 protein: CASSSTGGRQGTQYF. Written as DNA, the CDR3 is TGTGCCAGTAGTAGTACAGGGGGGCGCCAAGGGACCCAGTACTTC.

CDR3 in amino acids: CASRTGRRTQYF. CDR3 DNA: TGTGCCAGCAGGACTGGGCGACGGACCCAGTACTTC. The chain has TRBV25-1 and TRBJ2-5; the D is unclear. Germline assignment: CDR1 MGHDK and CDR2 SYGVNS. The CDR3 length is 12 residues. V was shortened by 6 bases and J by 7 bases, with 12 bases between the two germline ends.

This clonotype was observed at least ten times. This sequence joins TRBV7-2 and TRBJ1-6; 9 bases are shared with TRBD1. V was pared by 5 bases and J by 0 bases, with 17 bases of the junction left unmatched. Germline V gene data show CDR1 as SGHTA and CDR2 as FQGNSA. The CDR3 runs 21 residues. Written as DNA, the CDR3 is TGTGCCAGCAGCCAAAGAACCGGGACAGGGCGAGGGAGCTCCTATAATTCACCCCTCCACTTT. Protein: CASSQRTGTGRGSSYNSPLHF.

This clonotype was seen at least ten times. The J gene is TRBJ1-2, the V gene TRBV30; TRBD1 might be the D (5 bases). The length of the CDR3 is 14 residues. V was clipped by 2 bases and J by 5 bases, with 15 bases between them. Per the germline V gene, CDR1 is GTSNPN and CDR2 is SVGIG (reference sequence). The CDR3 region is CAWSKDLKGYGYTF. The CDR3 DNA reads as TGTGCCTGGAGTAAAGACCTAAAGGGGTATGGCTACACCTTC.

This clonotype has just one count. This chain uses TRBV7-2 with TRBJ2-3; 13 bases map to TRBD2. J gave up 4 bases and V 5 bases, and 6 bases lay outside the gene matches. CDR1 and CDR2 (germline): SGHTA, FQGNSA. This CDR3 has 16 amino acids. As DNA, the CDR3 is TGTGCCAGCAGCCCACTAGCGGGGGGGAGGGCAGATACGCAGTATTTT. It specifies CASSPLAGGRADTQYF.

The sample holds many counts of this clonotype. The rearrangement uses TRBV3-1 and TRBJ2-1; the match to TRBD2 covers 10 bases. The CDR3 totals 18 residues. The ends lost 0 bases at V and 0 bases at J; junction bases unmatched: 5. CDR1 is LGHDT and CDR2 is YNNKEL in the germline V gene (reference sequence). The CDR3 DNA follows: TGTGCCAGCAGCCAAGATATCGGACTAGCGGCCTCCTACAATGAGCAGTTCTTC. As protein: CASSQDIGLAASYNEQFF.

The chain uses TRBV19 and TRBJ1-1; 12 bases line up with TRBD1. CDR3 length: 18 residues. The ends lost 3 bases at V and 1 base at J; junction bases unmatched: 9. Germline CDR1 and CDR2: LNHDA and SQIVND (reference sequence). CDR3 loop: CASSMLGQGALRNTEAFF. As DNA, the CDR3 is TGTGCCAGTAGTATGTTGGGACAGGGGGCCCTCAGGAACACTGAAGCTTTCTTT. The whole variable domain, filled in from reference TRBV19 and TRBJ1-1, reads DGGITQSPKYLFRKEGQNVTLSCEQNLNHDAMYWYRQDPGQGLRLIYYSQIVNDFQKGDIAEGYSVSREKKESFPLTVTSAQKNPTAFYLCASSMLGQGALRNTEAFFGQGTRLTVV.

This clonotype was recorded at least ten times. The CDR3 loop reads CASSLDLAGTDTQYF. In nucleotides, the CDR3 is TGTGCCAGCAGCTTAGATCTAGCGGGGACAGATACGCAGTATTTT. The V and J genes are TRBV7-2 and TRBJ2-3, with TRBD2 matching over 9 bases. Per germline, CDR1 SGHTA and CDR2 FQGNSA. This CDR3 has 15 residues. Trimming removed 1 base from V and 3 bases from J; junction bases left unmatched: 2.

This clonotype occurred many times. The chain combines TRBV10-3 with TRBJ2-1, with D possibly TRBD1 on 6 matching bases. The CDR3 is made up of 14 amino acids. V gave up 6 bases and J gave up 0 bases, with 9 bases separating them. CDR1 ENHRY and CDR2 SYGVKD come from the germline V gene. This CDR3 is CAIRDSSSYNEQFF. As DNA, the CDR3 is TGTGCCATCAGGGACAGTAGCTCCTACAATGAGCAGTTCTTC.

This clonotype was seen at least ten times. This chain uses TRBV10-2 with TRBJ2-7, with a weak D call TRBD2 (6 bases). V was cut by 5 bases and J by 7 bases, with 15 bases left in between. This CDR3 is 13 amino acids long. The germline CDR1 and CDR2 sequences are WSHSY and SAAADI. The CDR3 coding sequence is TGCGCCAGCAGTCGTCCTTCCCGGGGGGAGCAGTACTTC. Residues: CASSRPSRGEQYF.

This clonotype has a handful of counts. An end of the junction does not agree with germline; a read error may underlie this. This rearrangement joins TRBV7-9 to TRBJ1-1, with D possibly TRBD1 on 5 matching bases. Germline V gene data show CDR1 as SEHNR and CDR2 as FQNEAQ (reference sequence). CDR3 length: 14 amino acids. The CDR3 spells CASNPPTVNTKAFF. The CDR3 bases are TGTGCCAGCAACCCACCGACAGTGAACACTAAAGCTTTCTTT.

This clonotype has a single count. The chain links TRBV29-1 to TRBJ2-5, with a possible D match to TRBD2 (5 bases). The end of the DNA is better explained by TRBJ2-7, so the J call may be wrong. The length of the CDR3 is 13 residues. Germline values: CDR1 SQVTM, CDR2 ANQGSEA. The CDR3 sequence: CSVEQAVTYEQYF. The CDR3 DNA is TGCAGCGTGGAACAAGCGGTAACCTACGAGCAGTACTTC.